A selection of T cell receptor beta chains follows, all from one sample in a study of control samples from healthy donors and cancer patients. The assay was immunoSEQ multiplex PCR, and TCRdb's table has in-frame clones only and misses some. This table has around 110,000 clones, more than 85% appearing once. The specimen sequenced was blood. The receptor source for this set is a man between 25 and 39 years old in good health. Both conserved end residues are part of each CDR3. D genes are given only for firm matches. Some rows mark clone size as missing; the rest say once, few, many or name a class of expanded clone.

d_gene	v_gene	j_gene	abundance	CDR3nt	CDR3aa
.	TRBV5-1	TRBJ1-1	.	TGCGCCAGCAGCTTGGGATTGTATATGAACACTGAAGCTTTCTTT	CASSLGLYMNTEAFF
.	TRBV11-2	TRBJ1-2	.	TGTGCCAGCAGCTTAGATGGCAGGCCCTATGGCTACACCTTC	CASSLDGRPYGYTF
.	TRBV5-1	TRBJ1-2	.	TGCGCCAGCAGCTTGGGGGGCGGGAACTATGGCTACACCTTC	CASSLGGGNYGYTF
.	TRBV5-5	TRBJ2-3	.	TGTGCCAGCAGCTTGGCCAGCGGAGTCACAGATACGCAGTATTTT	CASSLASGVTDTQYF
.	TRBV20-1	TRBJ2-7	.	TGCAGTGCCCCCTTGGACGAGCAGTACTTC	CSAPLDEQYF
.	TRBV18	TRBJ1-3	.	TGTGCCAGCTCACCAACAGGGTCTTCATCTGGAAACACCATATATTTT	CASSPTGSSSGNTIYF
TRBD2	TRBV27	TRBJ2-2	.	TGTGCCAGCAGTTTATTAAGTCCGGGACTAGCCAACACCGGGGAGCTGTTTTTT	CASSLLSPGLANTGELFF
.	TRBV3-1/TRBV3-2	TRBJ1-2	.	TGTGCCAGCAGCCAAGGAATTCAGGGTGACTATGGCTACACCTTC	CASSQGIQGDYGYTF
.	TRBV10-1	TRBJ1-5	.	TGCGCCAGCAGTCCCGGGCCCAATCAGCCCCAGCATTTT	CASSPGPNQPQHF
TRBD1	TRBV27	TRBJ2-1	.	TGTGCCAGCAGTTTACCAGGGGGCGCGGTTGGAGCGCTTGAGCAGTTCTTC	CASSLPGGAVGALEQFF
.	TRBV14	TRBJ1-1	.	TGTGCCAGCAGCCAACGGGTGGGGCTCTCTGAAGCTTTCTTT	CASSQRVGLSEAFF
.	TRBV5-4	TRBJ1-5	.	TGTGCCAGCAGCTTGGACGGTAGCAATCAGCCCCAGCATTTT	CASSLDGSNQPQHF
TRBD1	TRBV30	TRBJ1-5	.	TGTGCCTGGAGCGCGGACAGGGCTCAGCCCCAGCATTTT	CAWSADRAQPQHF
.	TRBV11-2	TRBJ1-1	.	TGTGCCAGCAGCTTGAACGCGAACACTGAAGCTTTCTTT	CASSLNANTEAFF
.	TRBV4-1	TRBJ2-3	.	TGCGCCAGCAGCCAAGAGCCCGGGGGAGATACGCAGTATTTT	CASSQEPGGDTQYF
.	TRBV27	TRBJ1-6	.	TGTGCCAGCTCAACCGGGCGAGAAGTTTCACCCCTCCACTTT	CASSTGREVSPLHF
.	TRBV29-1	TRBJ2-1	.	TGCAGCGTTGATAGGATGAGGGACGTCAATGAGCAGTTCTTC	CSVDRMRDVNEQFF
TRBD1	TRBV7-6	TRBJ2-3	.	TGTGCCAGCAGCCCCCGGGACAGGGCTACAGATACGCAGTATTTT	CASSPRDRATDTQYF
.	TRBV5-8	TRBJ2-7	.	TGTGCCAGCAGCTTGGTCGTGTACGAGCAGTACTTC	CASSLVVYEQYF
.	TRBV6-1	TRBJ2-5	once	TGTGCCAGCAGTGACCCCCGACGGGGGGCAGGGGAGACCCAGTACTTC	CASSDPRRGAGETQYF
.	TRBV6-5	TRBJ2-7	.	TGTGCCAGCAGTTACGCGGCGCAGGGGCCCTACGAGCAGTACTTC	CASSYAAQGPYEQYF
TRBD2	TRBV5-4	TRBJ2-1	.	TGTGCCAGCAGCCACGGGGCGGGGGGGCTTTACAATGAGCAGTTCTTC	CASSHGAGGLYNEQFF
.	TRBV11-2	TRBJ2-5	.	TGTGCCAGCAGCCCGGGAGAAGGCCAAGAGACCCAGTACTTC	CASSPGEGQETQYF
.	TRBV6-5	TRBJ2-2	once	TGTGCCAGCAGAAGAGGGACGGACAACACCGGGGAGCTGTTTTTT	CASRRGTDNTGELFF
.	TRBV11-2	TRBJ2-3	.	TGTGCCAGCAGCTCCCGGACTGCTGCTAGCACAGATACGCAGTATTTT	CASSSRTAASTDTQYF
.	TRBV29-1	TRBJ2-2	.	TGCAGCGCCTATATGGGGCCGAACACCGGGGAGCTGTTTTTT	CSAYMGPNTGELFF
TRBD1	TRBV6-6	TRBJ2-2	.	TGTGCCAGCAGTCTACAGGGGAGCGTGAACACCGGGGAGCTGTTTTTT	CASSLQGSVNTGELFF
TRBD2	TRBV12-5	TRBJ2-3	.	TGTGCTAGTGGTTTGAGCGGGGAGGTCTGGGATACGCAGTATTTT	CASGLSGEVWDTQYF
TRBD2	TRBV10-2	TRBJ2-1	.	TGCGCCAGCACCCCGGGGGGGCCCCTATCCTACAATGAGCAGTTCTTC	CASTPGGPLSYNEQFF
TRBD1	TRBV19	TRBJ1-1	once	TGTGCCAGTAGTAGATACAGGGGAAAGAACACTGAAGCTTTCTTT	CASSRYRGKNTEAFF
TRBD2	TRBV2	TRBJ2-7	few	TGTGCCAGCAGGGGGGGACTAGCGGCCTCCTACGAGCAGTACTTC	CASRGGLAASYEQYF
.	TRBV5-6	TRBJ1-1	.	TGTGCCAGCAGCGTCGGCGCTGAAGCTTTCTTT	CASSVGAEAFF
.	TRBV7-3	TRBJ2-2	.	TGTGCCAGCAGCTTAACGAGTAGGGCCGGGGAGCTGTTTTTT	CASSLTSRAGELFF
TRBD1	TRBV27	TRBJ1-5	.	TGTGCCAGCAGTTTGGTTGGAGGGACAGGGACTCAGCCCCAGCATTTT	CASSLVGGTGTQPQHF
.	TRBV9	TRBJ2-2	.	TGTGCCAGCAGCTCCATCCGAGGGGACACCGGGGAGCTGTTTTTT	CASSSIRGDTGELFF
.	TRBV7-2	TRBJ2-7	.	TGTGCCAGCAGCCATAGAGTCAGTGGAACCTACGAGCAGTACTTC	CASSHRVSGTYEQYF
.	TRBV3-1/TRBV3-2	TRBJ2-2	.	TGTGCCAGCAGCCAAGGCAGGTCAAACACCGGGGAGCTGTTTTTT	CASSQGRSNTGELFF
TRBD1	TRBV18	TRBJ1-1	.	TGTGCCAGCTCACCACAAGCAGGGGGCACGAACACTGAAGCTTTCTTT	CASSPQAGGTNTEAFF
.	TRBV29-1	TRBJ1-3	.	TGCAGCGTTGAGGCGCCGGGGGCAGAGACAAGAAACACCATATATTTT	CSVEAPGAETRNTIYF
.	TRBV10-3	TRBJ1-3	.	TGTGCCATCGGTGGGAACTGGGACACCATATATTTT	CAIGGNWDTIYF
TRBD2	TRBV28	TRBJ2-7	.	TGTGCCAGCAGTCTCTACGGACTAGCGGTTGGGCCCTACGAGCAGTACTTC	CASSLYGLAVGPYEQYF
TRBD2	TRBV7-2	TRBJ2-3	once	TGTGCCAGCAGCATTAGCGGGGGAGCCGATACGCAGTATTTT	CASSISGGADTQYF
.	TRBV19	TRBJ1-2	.	TGTGCCAGTAGTGCCTCGGGCAGGTCGGACTATGGCTACACCTTC	CASSASGRSDYGYTF
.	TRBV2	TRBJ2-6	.	TGTGCCAGCTTCAGGGAGACTGGGGCCAACGTCCTGACTTTC	CASFRETGANVLTF
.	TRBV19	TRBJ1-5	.	.	CASSGQGDQPQHF
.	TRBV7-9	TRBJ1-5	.	TGTGCCAGCAGCTTAGGTGGGCCTGAGCGATTCATAAATCAGCCCCAGCATTTT	CASSLGGPERFINQPQHF
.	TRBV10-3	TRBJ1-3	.	TGTGCCACAAAATCCTCTGGAAACACCATATATTTT	CATKSSGNTIYF
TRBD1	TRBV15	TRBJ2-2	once	TGTGCCACCAAGGGACAGGCATACACCGGGGAGCTGTTTTTT	CATKGQAYTGELFF
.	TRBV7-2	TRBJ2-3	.	TGTGCCAGCAGCTTAGCGGGGGGTAGCACAGATACGCAGTATTTT	CASSLAGGSTDTQYF
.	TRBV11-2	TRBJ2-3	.	TGTGCCAGCAGCTTAGGTTTTAGCGGGGACAGGGCTTTTACGCAGTATTTT	CASSLGFSGDRAFTQYF
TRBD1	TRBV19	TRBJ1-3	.	TGTGCCAGTAGTCTTACCGGGACAGAAAACACCATATATTTT	CASSLTGTENTIYF
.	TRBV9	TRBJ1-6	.	TGTGCCAGCAGTCCGGGACTGGGAAGTTCACCCCTCCACTTT	CASSPGLGSSPLHF
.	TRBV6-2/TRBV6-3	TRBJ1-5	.	TGTGCCAGCAGTCACGGAAAGAGGGGGGGGACGGAGCCCCAGCATTTT	CASSHGKRGGTEPQHF
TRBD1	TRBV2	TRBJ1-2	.	TGTGCCAGCAGTAGGGACAGGGGGTCGGGCTACACCTTC	CASSRDRGSGYTF
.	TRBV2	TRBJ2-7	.	TGTGCCAGCAAGTTTGGGGGGCTGTACGAGCAGTACTTC	CASKFGGLYEQYF